Here is one T cell receptor beta chain with its context. The antigen is not known. The sample comes from a study of shared clonotypes between healthy human individuals. From germline, CDR1 is LGHNA and CDR2 YSLEER. CDR3 length: 15 residues. V lost 0 bases, J lost 2 bases, and 7 bases lay in between. For each subset, genomic DNA was distributed in equal portions over several immunoSEQ plates. TCRdb's table, derived via immunoSEQ multiplex PCR, lists solely in-frame clones and lacks some. In the table there are around 1.1 million clones, around three quarters of which are singletons. Study-wide results and limits: The study sampled only blood, and tissue repertoires likely differ.

The TCR comes from a man younger than 35 in good health. Some clones in this sample may be carry-over from other donors' samples. Sequencing input: memory CD4+ T cells from PBMCs. As to subset: CD45RA-negative fraction. The V gene is TRBV4-3, the J gene TRBJ1-4; D not certain. The CDR3 loop reads CASSQDWTTNEKLFF. The CDR3 nucleotides read TGCGCCAGCAGCCAAGATTGGACTACTAATGAAAAACTGTTTTTT.